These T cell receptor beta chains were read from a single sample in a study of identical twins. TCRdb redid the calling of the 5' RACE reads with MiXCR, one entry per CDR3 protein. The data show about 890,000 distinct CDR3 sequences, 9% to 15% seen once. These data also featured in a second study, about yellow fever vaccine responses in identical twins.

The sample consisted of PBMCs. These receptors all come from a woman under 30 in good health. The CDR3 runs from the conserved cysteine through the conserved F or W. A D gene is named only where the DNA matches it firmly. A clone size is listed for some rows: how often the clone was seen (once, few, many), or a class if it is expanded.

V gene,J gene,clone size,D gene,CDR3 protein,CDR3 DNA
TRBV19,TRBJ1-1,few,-,CASSPGPGTLNTEAFF,TGTGCCAGTAGTCCCGGTCCCGGGACACTGAACACTGAAGCTTTCTTT
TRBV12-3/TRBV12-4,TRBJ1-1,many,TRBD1,CASSSGGNTEAFF,TGCGCCAGCAGCTCAGGGGGGAACACTGAAGCTTTCTTT
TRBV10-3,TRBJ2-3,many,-,CAISDKDTQYF,TGTGCCATCAGTGACAAAGATACGCAGTATTTT
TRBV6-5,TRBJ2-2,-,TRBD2,CASSYSRTSGTGELFF,TGTGCCAGCAGTTACTCGCGGACTAGCGGCACCGGGGAGCTGTTTTTT
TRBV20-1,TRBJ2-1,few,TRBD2,CSASAGGSYNEQFF,TGCAGTGCTAGCGCGGGAGGCTCCTACAATGAGCAGTTCTTC
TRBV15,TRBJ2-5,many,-,CATSRVATIGEETQYF,TGTGCCACCAGCAGAGTGGCCACGATCGGGGAAGAGACCCAGTACTTC
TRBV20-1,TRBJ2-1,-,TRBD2,CSARDPASGSYEQFF,TGCAGTGCTAGAGATCCGGCTAGCGGGAGCTATGAGCAGTTCTTC
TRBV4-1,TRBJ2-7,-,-,CASSLGRDLTYEQYF,TGCGCCAGCAGTCTCGGCCGGGACTTGACCTACGAGCAGTACTTC
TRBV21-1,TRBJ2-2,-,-,CASRNGDHTGELFF,TGTGCCAGCAGAAATGGGGATCACACCGGGGAGCTGTTTTTT
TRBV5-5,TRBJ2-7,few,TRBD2,CASSLWAGGSYEQYF,TGTGCCAGCAGCTTGTGGGCGGGAGGGTCCTACGAGCAGTACTTC
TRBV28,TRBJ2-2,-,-,CASSFRTGHTGELFF,TGTGCCAGCAGTTTCCGGACTGGCCACACCGGGGAGCTGTTTTTT
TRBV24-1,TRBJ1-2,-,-,CATSVRTANYGYTF,TGTGCCACCAGTGTCCGGACGGCTAACTATGGCTACACCTTC
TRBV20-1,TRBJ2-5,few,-,CSARQPGTGAGGQETQYF,TGCAGTGCTAGACAACCCGGGACTGGGGCCGGGGGCCAAGAGACCCAGTACTTC
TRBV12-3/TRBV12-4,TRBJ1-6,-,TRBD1,CASSLAWTGSSPLHF,TGTGCCAGCAGTTTAGCGTGGACAGGGAGTTCACCCCTCCACTTT
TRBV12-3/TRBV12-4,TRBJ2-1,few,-,CASSSWDASYNEQFF,TGTGCCAGCAGCTCCTGGGACGCTTCCTACAATGAGCAGTTCTTC
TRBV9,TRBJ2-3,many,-,CASSTLTGLVVDTQYF,TGTGCCAGCAGCACTCTAACGGGACTCGTAGTAGATACGCAGTATTTT
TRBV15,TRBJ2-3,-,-,CATSTKRLGTDTQYF,TGTGCCACCAGCACCAAAAGACTAGGCACAGATACGCAGTATTTT
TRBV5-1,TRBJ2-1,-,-,CASSYQGEQFF,TGCGCCAGCAGCTACCAAGGTGAGCAGTTCTTC
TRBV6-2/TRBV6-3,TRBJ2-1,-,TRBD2,CASSSRLAEGNNEQFF,TGTGCCAGCAGCTCGAGACTAGCGGAGGGGAATAATGAGCAGTTCTTC
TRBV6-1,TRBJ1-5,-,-,CASREGRYSNQPQHF,TGTGCCAGCAGAGAGGGACGGTATAGCAATCAGCCCCAGCATTTT
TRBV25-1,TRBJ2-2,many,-,CASRAGNTGELFF,TGTGCCAGCAGGGCGGGCAACACCGGGGAGCTGTTTTTT
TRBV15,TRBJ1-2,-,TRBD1,CATSDRTGVSENYGYTF,TGTGCCACCAGCGACAGGACAGGGGTGAGCGAGAACTATGGCTACACCTTC
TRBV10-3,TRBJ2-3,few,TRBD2,CAISVQAGYPDTQYF,TGTGCCATCAGTGTTCAAGCGGGATATCCAGATACGCAGTATTTT
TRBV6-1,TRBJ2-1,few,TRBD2,CASLPGTSGRDEQFF,TGTGCCAGCCTACCCGGGACTAGCGGGAGGGATGAGCAGTTCTTC
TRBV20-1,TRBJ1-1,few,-,CSARDQRKITEAFF,TGCAGTGCTAGAGATCAGCGGAAGATTACTGAAGCTTTCTTT
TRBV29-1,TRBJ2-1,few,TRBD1,CSGMTGGLGNEQFF,TGCAGCGGGATGACAGGGGGCTTGGGCAATGAGCAGTTCTTC
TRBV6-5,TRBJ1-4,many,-,CASSYSLTGPGEKLFF,TGTGCCAGCAGTTACTCGTTAACAGGGCCCGGGGAAAAACTGTTTTTT
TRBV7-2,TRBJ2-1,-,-,CASSLSGGRYNEQFF,TGTGCCAGCAGCCTATCCGGGGGCCGGTACAATGAGCAGTTCTTC
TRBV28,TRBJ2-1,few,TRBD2,CASQLSPTWREHYEQFF,TGTGCCAGCCAGTTGAGCCCCACCTGGCGGGAGCACTATGAGCAGTTCTTC
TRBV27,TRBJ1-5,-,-,CASRSNQPQHF,TGTGCCAGCCGGAGCAATCAGCCCCAGCATTTT
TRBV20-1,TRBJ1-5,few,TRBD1,CSARGQGVFWPQHF,TGCAGTGCTAGGGGACAGGGGGTTTTTTGGCCCCAGCATTTT
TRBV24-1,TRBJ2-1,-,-,CATSVSPGAGTYNEQFF,TGTGCCACCAGTGTCTCGCCCGGGGCGGGAACCTACAATGAGCAGTTCTTC
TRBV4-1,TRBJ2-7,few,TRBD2,CASSQDLAGGFYEQYF,TGCGCCAGCAGCCAAGATCTCGCGGGAGGGTTCTACGAGCAGTACTTC
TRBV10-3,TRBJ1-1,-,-,CAISTPEGSDTEAFF,TGTGCCATCAGTACCCCTGAGGGTTCGGACACTGAAGCTTTCTTT
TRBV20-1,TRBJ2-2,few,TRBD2,CSAVSAGVYTGELFF,TGCAGTGCAGTATCGGCGGGAGTATACACCGGGGAGCTGTTTTTT
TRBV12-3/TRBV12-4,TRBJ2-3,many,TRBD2,CASSLIGGVTDTQYF,TGTGCCAGCAGTTTAATTGGGGGGGTCACAGATACGCAGTATTTT
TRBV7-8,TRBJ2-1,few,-,CASSSYISSYNEQFF,TGTGCCAGCAGCTCGTACATAAGCTCCTACAATGAGCAGTTCTTC
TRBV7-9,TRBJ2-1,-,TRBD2,CASSLYGGALDEQFF,TGTGCCAGCAGCTTATACGGGGGGGCCCTGGATGAGCAGTTCTTC
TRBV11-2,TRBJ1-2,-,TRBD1,CASSGVRGKDGYTF,TGTGCCAGCAGTGGGGTCAGGGGGAAGGATGGCTACACCTTC
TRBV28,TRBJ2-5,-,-,CASSTSGKRKETQYF,-
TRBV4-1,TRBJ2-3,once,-,CASSQDGQGGTDTQYF,TGCGCCAGCAGCCAAGACGGCCAGGGCGGCACAGATACGCAGTATTTT